The 21 T cell receptor beta chains below come from one sample, sequenced in a study of blood T cell repertoires in COVID-19. Sequencing was performed with immunoSEQ multiplex PCR; in TCRdb, only in-frame clones are kept and a portion is missing. The sample has about 210,000 clones, less than 90% seen once. What was sequenced was peripheral blood. The receptors shown here come from a woman in her seventies with acute or convalescent COVID-19.

The genes are TRBV6-5 and TRBJ2-2, with D possibly TRBD2 on 5 matching bases. CDR1 and CDR2 (germline): MNHEY, SVGAGI. The CDR3 totals 12 residues. Trimming cost V 8 bases and J 4 bases, with 8 bases left between them. The CDR3 sequence is CASQGGTGELFF. The CDR3, as DNA: TGTGCCAGCCAAGGAGGCACCGGGGAGCTGTTTTTT.

The rearrangement joins TRBV10-3 to TRBJ2-1, with 14 bases lining up with TRBD2. Per the germline V gene, CDR1 is ENHRY and CDR2 is SYGVKD. The CDR3 is 17 residues long. J lost 7 bases, V lost 6 bases, and 11 bases had no gene match. The CDR3 region has the DNA TGTGCCATCAGGGAACCCCTGGGGACTAGCGGGGGAAATGAGCAGTTCTTC. Encoded protein: CAIREPLGTSGGNEQFF.

The gene calls are TRBV2 and TRBJ1-1, with 10 bases identical to TRBD1. V lost 7 bases and J lost 5; bases outside the gene matches: 7. In germline, CDR1 is SNHLY, CDR2 FYNNEI. The CDR3 totals 14 residues. CDR3 residues: CASTRQGALTEAFF. As DNA, the CDR3 is TGTGCCAGCACCCGACAGGGGGCGCTTACTGAAGCTTTCTTT.

The chain couples TRBV5-4 to TRBJ2-3, with TRBD1 as a possible D gene (6 bases). CDR1 is SGHNT, CDR2 YYREEE, per germline (reference sequence). V lost 4 bases and J 5 bases, leaving 11 bases between the germline ends. The CDR3 sequence is 13 residues long. CDR3 loop: CASSLRGIDTQYF. The CDR3 DNA is TGTGCCAGCAGCCTCAGGGGCATAGATACGCAGTATTTT.

The chain links TRBV10-1 to TRBJ2-3; no clear D gene. Germline V gene lookup returns CDR1 WNHNN and CDR2 SYGVQD (reference sequence). There are 14 residues in the CDR3. Trimming took off 2 bases at V and 0 bases at J, with 6 bases between the two ends. CDR3 amino acids: CASSEIVSTDTQYF. The DNA of the CDR3 is TGCGCCAGCAGTGAGATCGTCAGCACAGATACGCAGTATTTT.

The chain recombines TRBV5-1 with TRBJ2-1, with 9 bases identical to TRBD2. This CDR3 is built from 15 residues. Unmatched junction bases numbered 5, after V lost 0 bases and J lost 7 bases. Per the germline V gene, CDR1 is SGHRS and CDR2 is YFSETQ. The CDR3 DNA reads TGCGCCAGCAGCTTGGGCGGGGGGGCGAGGAATGAGCAGTTCTTC. Protein sequence: CASSLGGGARNEQFF.

The V and J genes are TRBV7-2 and TRBJ1-1; tentative D call: TRBD1 (5 bases). CDR1 is SGHTA, CDR2 FQGNSA, per germline. The CDR3 loop spans 14 amino acids. The V end was cut by 3 bases, the J end by 0 bases, with 8 bases between. CDR3 sequence (DNA): TGTGCCAGCAGCTTCAAACAGGTGAACACTGAAGCTTTCTTT. Translating gives CASSFKQVNTEAFF.

The chain carries TRBV10-2 and TRBJ2-2; a weak D match, TRBD1 (6 bases). Trimming stripped 7 bases from V and 2 bases from J, with 11 bases between. The CDR3 length is 14 residues. The germline V gene has CDR1 WSHSY and CDR2 SAAADI. The CDR3 sequence is CASTAGANTGELFF. The CDR3 DNA follows: TGCGCCAGCACTGCAGGGGCCAACACCGGGGAGCTGTTTTTT.

Concerning this clone itself: The junction and the germline gene differ at one end; a read error may be behind it. The identical CDR3 is also encoded by other nucleotide sequences in the sample. V is TRBV29-1 and J is TRBJ1-2; 8 positions match TRBD1. Germline V CDR1 and CDR2: SQVTM, ANQGSEA. CDR3 size: 14 residues. CDR3 DNA sequence: TGCAGCGTTGATAGACAGGGGAGTAACTATGGCTACACCTTT. This encodes CSVDRQGSNYGYTF. The variable domain in full, with the rest retrieved from reference TRBV29-1 and TRBJ1-2, is SAVISQKPSRDICQRGTSLTIQCQVDSQVTMMFWYRQQPGQSLTLIATANQGSEATYESGFVIDKFPISRPNLTFSTLTVSNMSPEDSSIYLCSVDRQGSNYGYTFGSGTRLTVV.

Remarks on this clone: Distinct nucleotide sequences in the sample also encode this CDR3. The chain combines TRBV18 with TRBJ2-5; 7 nucleotides agree with TRBD1. After removal of 2 bases from V and 5 bases from J, the junction contained 5 bases not matched to a gene. CDR1 KGHSH and CDR2 LQKENI come from the germline V gene. The CDR3 totals 14 residues. The CDR3 region is CASSPGDRGETQYF. The CDR3 coding sequence is TGTGCCAGCTCACCAGGGGACAGAGGGGAGACCCAGTACTTC.

The chain couples TRBV11-2 to TRBJ2-6, with a weak D call TRBD2 (5 bases). Trimming left V 3 bases short and J 0 bases short, with 9 bases between. This CDR3 contains 16 residues. CDR1 is SGHAT and CDR2 is FQNNGV in the germline V gene. The CDR3 loop is CASSFGMSSGANVLTF. The CDR3 DNA sequence: TGTGCCAGCAGCTTCGGGATGAGCTCTGGGGCCAACGTCCTGACTTTC.

The chain is built from TRBV5-5 and TRBJ1-1, with D perhaps matching TRBD1 (5 bases). The CDR3 is made up of 15 amino acids. V dropped 4 bases and J dropped 1 base, with 14 bases sitting between them. CDR1 is SGHKS, CDR2 YYEKEE, per germline (reference sequence). This CDR3 is CASSAFGGKNTEAFF. CDR3 DNA sequence: TGTGCCAGCAGCGCATTCGGGGGGAAGAACACTGAAGCTTTCTTT.

This rearrangement joins TRBV24-1 to TRBJ2-5; 11 nucleotides align to TRBD1. V lost 4 bases, J lost 5 bases, and 11 bases stayed unmatched. CDR1 and CDR2 from the germline V gene are KGHDR and SFDVKD. CDR3 length: 17 residues. This CDR3 reads CATSELTGTGGAETQYF. The CDR3, as DNA: TGTGCCACCAGTGAACTGACCGGGACAGGGGGTGCTGAGACCCAGTACTTC.

The chain links TRBV4-1 to TRBJ2-6; D might be TRBD2 (5 bases). CDR1 is MGHRA, CDR2 YSYEKL, per germline. This CDR3 region has 19 residues. V was trimmed by 0 bases and J by 1 base, leaving 16 bases between them. Written as DNA, the CDR3 is TGCGCCAGCAGCCAAGACAGTGGAGGTCTAGGGTCTGGGGCCAACGTCCTGACTTTC. Its translation is CASSQDSGGLGSGANVLTF.

The chain combines TRBV6-6 with TRBJ2-2; 8 positions match TRBD1. Germline V gene sequence: CDR1 MNHNY, CDR2 SVGAGI (reference sequence). The CDR3 spans 16 residues. V gave up 1 base and J gave up 6 bases; unmatched junction bases: 7. CDR3 nucleotides: TGTGCCAGCAGTTACTACTGGGACAGGCGTCCCGGGGAGCTGTTTTTT. The encoded protein is CASSYYWDRRPGELFF.

DNA of the CDR3: TGCGCCAGCAGCCGGGGGACCACCTACAATGAGCAGTTCTTC. Protein: CASSRGTTYNEQFF. The chain has TRBV5-1 and TRBJ2-1, with D tentatively TRBD2 (6 bases). The V gene's germline CDR1 is SGHRS and CDR2 YFSETQ. This CDR3 region has 14 residues. V lost 4 bases and J 2 bases, leaving 10 bases between the germline ends.

This CDR3 is CASSSDRGLLAFF. In nucleotides, the CDR3 is TGTGCCAGCAGTTCCGACAGAGGCTTACTGGCTTTCTTT. The V gene is TRBV7-2, the J gene TRBJ1-1, with a weak D call TRBD1 (5 bases). The germline gives CDR1 SGHTA, CDR2 FQGNSA. This CDR3 is built from 13 residues. The V and J ends lost 6 bases and 11 bases respectively, with 19 bases between them.

J is TRBJ1-2 and V is TRBV2; 7 bases fit TRBD1. The V gene end was trimmed by 5 bases and the J gene end by 2 bases; junction bases not matched to a gene: 8. CDR1 is SNHLY and CDR2 is FYNNEI in the germline V gene. CDR3 length: 15 amino acids. CDR3 sequence (DNA): TGTGCCAGCAGTTTCGGTAGAGGGGGCAACTATGGCTACACCTTC. Protein product: CASSFGRGGNYGYTF.

This clone was counted only a few times. The chain carries TRBV2 and TRBJ1-2; TRBD1 matches 8 bases. Germline V gene sequence: CDR1 SNHLY, CDR2 FYNNEI. The J segment lost 4 bases and the V segment lost 5 bases, leaving 3 bases of the junction unmatched. The CDR3 is 13 residues long. CDR3 coding DNA: TGTGCCAGCAGTACAGGGGGACGCTATGGCTACACCTTC. It translates to CASSTGGRYGYTF.

The rearrangement uses TRBV7-9 and TRBJ2-7, with 12 bases aligning to TRBD1. Per germline, CDR1 SEHNR and CDR2 FQNEAQ (reference sequence). V shed 5 bases and J 6 bases; nucleotides not matched to a gene: 8. CDR3 length equals 15 residues. The CDR3 coding sequence is TGTGCCAGCAGCCCTGCGGGACAGGGGGCGCGCGAGCAGTACTTC. Its protein product is CASSPAGQGAREQYF.

The chain is built from TRBV6-5 and TRBJ1-2; D might be TRBD1 (6 bases). Deletions cut 6 bases from V and 4 bases from J, with 18 bases between. The germline V gene encodes CDR1 MNHEY and CDR2 SVGAGI. This CDR3 has 15 residues. The CDR3 loop reads CASSPSYGTTYGYTF. As DNA, the CDR3 is TGTGCCAGCAGCCCCAGCTACGGGACAACCTATGGCTACACCTTC.